A selection of T cell receptor beta chains follows, all from one sample in a study of blood T cell repertoires in COVID-19. Here immunoSEQ multiplex PCR was the method, and the copy in TCRdb shows in-frame clones only, minus some. The sample holds about 87,000 clones, 70% to 85% seen once. The specimen sequenced was peripheral blood. These receptor sequences come from a woman in her forties or fifties with acute or convalescent COVID-19. The CDR3 runs from the conserved cysteine through the conserved F or W. Fields, in order: CDR3 DNA, CDR3 protein, D gene, J gene, V gene, clone size. A D gene is named only where the DNA matches it firmly. Size values are once, few and many counts, or a class for expanded clones, and some rows have none.

CDR3 DNA: TGCGCCAGCAGCCAAGACAGGGGGCTCTACGAGCAGTACTTC
CDR3 protein: CASSQDRGLYEQYF
D gene: TRBD1
J gene: TRBJ2-7
V gene: TRBV4-3
clone size: NA

CDR3 DNA: TGTGCCAGCAGTTGGGTGACTAGCGGGGAAGAGACCCAGTACTTC
CDR3 protein: CASSWVTSGEETQYF
D gene: TRBD2
J gene: TRBJ2-5
V gene: TRBV6-5
clone size: NA

CDR3 DNA: TGTGCCAGCAGCCCCTCTCCGGGACAGGGGGCGCAGGAGCAGTTCTTC
CDR3 protein: CASSPSPGQGAQEQFF
D gene: TRBD1
J gene: TRBJ2-1
V gene: TRBV7-3
clone size: NA

CDR3 DNA: TGTGCCAGCAGTGGGAACAGGGAGGGTGGCTACACCTTC
CDR3 protein: CASSGNREGGYTF
D gene: NA
J gene: TRBJ1-2
V gene: TRBV2
clone size: NA

CDR3 DNA: TGTGCCAGCAGCTTGGGACAGATGACCACAGATACGCAGTATTTT
CDR3 protein: CASSLGQMTTDTQYF
D gene: NA
J gene: TRBJ2-3
V gene: TRBV5-6
clone size: NA

CDR3 DNA: TGTGCCAGCAGCTTTTTCGGGACTAGCACAGATACGCAGTATTTT
CDR3 protein: CASSFFGTSTDTQYF
D gene: NA
J gene: TRBJ2-3
V gene: TRBV5-5
clone size: NA

CDR3 DNA: TGTGCCAGCAGCTCTAGGTCTGTTAGCGGGGCCTACAATGAGCAGTTCTTC
CDR3 protein: CASSSRSVSGAYNEQFF
D gene: TRBD2
J gene: TRBJ2-1
V gene: TRBV7-9
clone size: NA

CDR3 DNA: TGTGCCAGCAGCGACGAGGGCAGGCGGAATTCACCCCTCCACTTT
CDR3 protein: CASSDEGRRNSPLHF
D gene: NA
J gene: TRBJ1-6
V gene: TRBV11-2
clone size: NA

CDR3 DNA: TGCAGCGTTTACTATTCAATGAACACTGAAGCTTTCTTT
CDR3 protein: CSVYYSMNTEAFF
D gene: NA
J gene: TRBJ1-1
V gene: TRBV29-1
clone size: NA

CDR3 DNA: TGCGCCAGCAGCGTTGGGGAGTATAGCTACAATGAGCAGTTCTTC
CDR3 protein: CASSVGEYSYNEQFF
D gene: NA
J gene: TRBJ2-1
V gene: TRBV4-1
clone size: NA

CDR3 DNA: TGTGCCAGCAGCCACCTTCAAACTACGGGCGGGGGGCTCTACGAGCAGTACTTC
CDR3 protein: CASSHLQTTGGGLYEQYF
D gene: TRBD2
J gene: TRBJ2-7
V gene: TRBV4-2
clone size: once

CDR3 DNA: TGCGCCAGCGGGTTTGTCCAGGGTGAGCAGTTCTTC
CDR3 protein: CASGFVQGEQFF
D gene: NA
J gene: TRBJ2-1
V gene: TRBV5-1
clone size: NA

CDR3 DNA: TGTGCCAGCAGTAAATCAGGGGGAAACACTGAAGCTTTCTTT
CDR3 protein: CASSKSGGNTEAFF
D gene: TRBD1
J gene: TRBJ1-1
V gene: TRBV6-5
clone size: NA

CDR3 DNA: TGTGCCAGTCGGAGGGGGCCTGGAAACACCATATATTTT
CDR3 protein: CASRRGPGNTIYF
D gene: TRBD1
J gene: TRBJ1-3
V gene: TRBV3-1/TRBV3-2
clone size: NA

CDR3 DNA: TGCGCCAGCAGCTCACTAGCGGGAACCACCGGGGAGCTGTTTTTT
CDR3 protein: CASSSLAGTTGELFF
D gene: TRBD2
J gene: TRBJ2-2
V gene: TRBV5-1
clone size: NA

CDR3 DNA: TGTGCCAGCAGTTCAACCGGGAGCGCGCAGTATTTT
CDR3 protein: CASSSTGSAQYF
D gene: NA
J gene: TRBJ2-3
V gene: TRBV11-2
clone size: NA

CDR3 DNA: TGCGCCAGCAGCCAACCGACAGGAGCGTCCACAGATACGCAGTATTTT
CDR3 protein: CASSQPTGASTDTQYF
D gene: NA
J gene: TRBJ2-3
V gene: TRBV4-1
clone size: NA

CDR3 DNA: TGTGCCAGCAGTGACCCAAAGGACTACAGTTACGAGCAGTACTTC
CDR3 protein: CASSDPKDYSYEQYF
D gene: NA
J gene: TRBJ2-7
V gene: TRBV6-2/TRBV6-3
clone size: NA

CDR3 DNA: TGTGCCTGGAGTGTACAAGGGGGCAGGAATACGCAGTATTTT
CDR3 protein: CAWSVQGGRNTQYF
D gene: TRBD1
J gene: TRBJ2-3
V gene: TRBV30
clone size: NA

CDR3 DNA: TGTGCCAGCAGCTTAGATAGGGGGATCGGAAACACCATATATTTT
CDR3 protein: CASSLDRGIGNTIYF
D gene: NA
J gene: TRBJ1-3
V gene: TRBV11-2
clone size: NA

CDR3 DNA: TGTGCCAGCAGCCGGCGGGGTGGAACAGATACGCAGTATTTT
CDR3 protein: CASSRRGGTDTQYF
D gene: NA
J gene: TRBJ2-3
V gene: TRBV14
clone size: NA

CDR3 DNA: TGTGCCAGCAGCTTAGCGCGAAGTAGCGGAGACAATGAGCAGTTCTTC
CDR3 protein: CASSLARSSGDNEQFF
D gene: NA
J gene: TRBJ2-1
V gene: TRBV7-9
clone size: NA

CDR3 DNA: TGTGCCAGCAGTTTGAAGGGGTCGGCAAATTCACCCCTCCACTTT
CDR3 protein: CASSLKGSANSPLHF
D gene: NA
J gene: TRBJ1-6
V gene: TRBV27
clone size: NA

CDR3 DNA: TGTGCCAGCAGTTCCGCGCAGGTGGGCCGATATGAGCAGTTCTTC
CDR3 protein: CASSSAQVGRYEQFF
D gene: NA
J gene: TRBJ2-1
V gene: TRBV6-5
clone size: few

CDR3 DNA: TGTGCCAGCAGTTGGGTCGGAGGGCCAGGGAAACTGTTTTTT
CDR3 protein: CASSWVGGPGKLFF
D gene: NA
J gene: TRBJ1-4
V gene: TRBV28
clone size: NA

CDR3 DNA: TGTGCCAGCAGTCCCTCCAGCGGGGACCTATACACCTTC
CDR3 protein: CASSPSSGDLYTF
D gene: NA
J gene: TRBJ1-2
V gene: TRBV6-1
clone size: once

CDR3 DNA: TGTGCCAGCAGCTCGAAGACAGGCTTGACTGGAAACACCATATATTTT
CDR3 protein: CASSSKTGLTGNTIYF
D gene: NA
J gene: TRBJ1-3
V gene: TRBV11-1
clone size: NA

CDR3 DNA: TGTGCCAGCAGTCCACCGGTGGTAGCGGGGGTTGAGCAGTTCTTC
CDR3 protein: CASSPPVVAGVEQFF
D gene: TRBD2
J gene: TRBJ2-1
V gene: TRBV28
clone size: few

CDR3 DNA: TGTGCCAGCAGCGTAGTTGGTGGTGAGTACGAGCAGTACTTC
CDR3 protein: CASSVVGGEYEQYF
D gene: NA
J gene: TRBJ2-7
V gene: TRBV9
clone size: NA

CDR3 DNA: TGTGCCATCAGTGAGTCAAGTCGGACAGGGGGCGCCAATGGCTACACCTTC
CDR3 protein: CAISESSRTGGANGYTF
D gene: TRBD1
J gene: TRBJ1-2
V gene: TRBV10-3
clone size: NA

CDR3 DNA: TGTGCCAGTAGTATAATTTCCGTTGAAAAACTGTTTTTT
CDR3 protein: CASSIISVEKLFF
D gene: NA
J gene: TRBJ1-4
V gene: TRBV19
clone size: NA

CDR3 DNA: TGTGCCAGCAGGGCCGGGACTAGCGGGGGTGAGCAGTTCTTC
CDR3 protein: CASRAGTSGGEQFF
D gene: TRBD2
J gene: TRBJ2-1
V gene: TRBV6-5
clone size: NA

CDR3 DNA: TGTGCCAGCAGACCGGGACATAAGAACACTGAAGCTTTCTTT
CDR3 protein: CASRPGHKNTEAFF
D gene: NA
J gene: TRBJ1-1
V gene: TRBV3-1/TRBV3-2
clone size: NA

CDR3 DNA: TGCGCCAGCAGCTCGACTTCCGGAGGCCCCTATGGCTACACCTTC
CDR3 protein: CASSSTSGGPYGYTF
D gene: NA
J gene: TRBJ1-2
V gene: TRBV5-1
clone size: NA

CDR3 DNA: TGTGCCAGCAGCGCAGGGACTAGCGGAACCTACGAGCAGTACTTC
CDR3 protein: CASSAGTSGTYEQYF
D gene: TRBD2
J gene: TRBJ2-7
V gene: TRBV9
clone size: NA

CDR3 DNA: TGTGCCAGCAGCCAAGATGGGGGCAGTTATGGCTACACCTTC
CDR3 protein: CASSQDGGSYGYTF
D gene: NA
J gene: TRBJ1-2
V gene: TRBV3-1/TRBV3-2
clone size: NA

CDR3 DNA: TGCGCCAGCCTGGGACAGGGGCTAGGCTACACCTTC
CDR3 protein: CASLGQGLGYTF
D gene: TRBD1
J gene: TRBJ1-2
V gene: TRBV4-1
clone size: few

CDR3 DNA: TGTGCCAGCAGGCGTGAGGGGGGGCCGGAGACCCAGTACTTC
CDR3 protein: CASRREGGPETQYF
D gene: NA
J gene: TRBJ2-5
V gene: TRBV7-2
clone size: once

CDR3 DNA: TGTGCCAGCAGTGAAACGGTCTCCTACGAGCAGTACTTC
CDR3 protein: CASSETVSYEQYF
D gene: NA
J gene: TRBJ2-7
V gene: TRBV6-1
clone size: NA

CDR3 DNA: TGTGCCAGCAGCCTCCGACTAGCGGGGGTAGAGACCCAGTACTTC
CDR3 protein: CASSLRLAGVETQYF
D gene: TRBD2
J gene: TRBJ2-5
V gene: TRBV6-6
clone size: few

CDR3 DNA: TGTGCCAGTAGTCTCAGGACAGGGGGCACGGGTGAGGTCAATGAGCAGTTCTTC
CDR3 protein: CASSLRTGGTGEVNEQFF
D gene: TRBD1
J gene: TRBJ2-1
V gene: TRBV19
clone size: NA